This T cell receptor beta chain was sequenced in a study of blood T cell repertoires in COVID-19. Authors' analysis steps: How many nucleated cells were present was estimated from reference gene primer amplification. Sequenced by immunoSEQ multiplex PCR; TCRdb stores in-frame clones only, minus some. The DNA gave D and trimming, while V, J and clone size come from that table. The sample gives some 290,000 clones, approximately 91% of which show up once; around 3.9% is in the top ten. This CDR3 has 14 amino acids. Germline V CDR1 and CDR2: MGHRA, YSYEKL. Losses at the gene ends were 8 bases for V and 3 bases for J; bases not matched to a gene: 9.

The J gene is TRBJ2-7, the V gene TRBV4-1; TRBD1 aligns across 8 bases. The receptor's source is a woman in her twenties or thirties who had been exposed to COVID-19. Sequencing used PBMCs or T cells enriched from blood (not recorded which). CDR3 bases: TGCGCCAGCTCTTTACGGACAGGGAACTACGAGCAGTACTTC. As protein: CASSLRTGNYEQYF.